This record covers a single T cell receptor (beta chain). The target antigen is unknown. The sample originates from a study of response to subunit inactivated influenza vaccine. General study findings and limits: New T cells are recruited in small numbers by each seasonal influenza vaccination, according to the authors' suggestion.

TCRdb analysed the RT-PCR reads with MiXCR anew, one entry per CDR3 protein. The table has approximately 500,000 distinct CDR3 sequences, under 30% seen once; the top ten hold 2.5% to 3%. The CDR3 sequence is 15 residues long. CDR1 is LGHNA, CDR2 YNFKEQ, per germline. The V and J ends lost 0 bases and 2 bases, in that order; junction bases with no gene match: 2. This sample was also put to use in a study of T cells expressing NK-cell markers. That investigation notes: 5'RACE template switching with UMIs generated TCR beta cDNA. HCMV serostatus: seven of eight sequenced donors positive, one negative. These same clonotypes (in a few donors) also led the CD3+CD56-NKG2C+ fraction.

The sample in question was CD4+ T cells sorted from PBMCs, obtained 11 to 12 days after vaccination. The chain employs TRBV4-2 and TRBJ2-7, with 9 positions matching TRBD1. This receptor was identified in a man aged 45-65 years who received an inactivated influenza vaccine. The CDR3 DNA sequence: TGTGCCAGCAGCCAAGAATACAGGGGGCCCTACGAGCAGTACTTC. Residues: CASSQEYRGPYEQYF.